This entry lists 17 T cell receptor beta chains sequenced from one sample in a study of T cells in localized non-small cell lung cancer. TCRdb's copy holds only in-frame clones and misses some; the assay was immunoSEQ multiplex PCR. The sample lists about 59,000 clones; around 90% were seen once. This material consisted of peripheral blood, taken before any cancer treatment. The receptors shown here come from a man between 40 and 70 years old with stage I squamous cell lung carcinoma.

The chain couples TRBV23-1 to TRBJ1-2; tentative D call: TRBD1 (5 bases). TRBV23-1 is reported as an ORF; its role is uncertain. Trimming took 4 bases from V and 4 from J, leaving 22 bases between them. The CDR3 is 17 residues long. The CDR3 DNA is TGCGCCAGCAGTCTACGACAGACTGAAGCTAATCTCTATGGCTACACCTTC. Translating it yields CASSLRQTEANLYGYTF.

The J gene is TRBJ1-2, the V gene TRBV4-2; the D is unclear. Germline-derived CDR1 and CDR2 are LGHNA and YNFKEQ. Trimming removed 0 bases at V and 1 base at J, with 9 bases between. This CDR3 contains 15 residues. The CDR3 reads CASSQDLAYNYGYTF. CDR3 coding DNA: TGTGCCAGCAGCCAAGATTTGGCCTATAACTATGGCTACACCTTC.

The genes are TRBV9 and TRBJ1-3; a weak D match, TRBD1 (5 bases). The CDR3 has 13 residues. Trimming removed 2 bases from V and 8 bases from J, with 11 bases in between. Germline V gene lookup returns CDR1 SGDLS and CDR2 YYNGEE. CDR3 loop: CASSVSGGDTIYF. In DNA form, the CDR3 reads TGTGCCAGCAGCGTGTCGGGGGGAGACACCATATATTTT.

This clone appeared a single time. This chain connects TRBV5-6 to TRBJ2-3, with 12 bases that match TRBD2. V was pared by 0 bases and J by 6 bases, with 5 bases of the junction left unmatched. The CDR3 extends over 16 amino acids. CDR1 is SGHDT, CDR2 YYEEEE, per germline. In DNA form, the CDR3 reads TGTGCCAGCAGCTTGGTGGGACTAGCGGGTACCGATACGCAGTATTTT. It encodes CASSLVGLAGTDTQYF.

This chain joins TRBV28 and TRBJ2-7, with D uncertain. The germline gives CDR1 MDHEN, CDR2 SYDVKM. The germline V and J ends were trimmed by 5 bases and 3 bases, with 14 bases remaining between them. This CDR3 has 14 residues. CDR3 residues: CASSPHYGDYEQYF. The DNA of the CDR3 is TGTGCCAGCAGTCCCCATTACGGTGACTACGAGCAGTACTTC.

The gene calls are TRBV6-5 and TRBJ2-7; 12 bases map to TRBD1. The CDR3 is 15 residues long. V shed 0 bases and J 8 bases; nucleotides not matched to a gene: 5. CDR1 and CDR2 (germline): MNHEY, SVGAGI. Here the CDR3 DNA reads TGTGCCAGCAGTTACTCGCGGGACAGGGGGCAGAAGCAGTACTTC. Its protein product is CASSYSRDRGQKQYF.

This sequence joins TRBV27 and TRBJ2-7; TRBD1 agrees at 9 bases. Germline V gene data show CDR1 as MNHEY and CDR2 as SMNVEV (reference sequence). This CDR3 region has 13 residues. V gave up 4 bases and J gave up 2 bases; unmatched junction bases: 0. CDR3 amino acids: CASSWDRAYEQYF. The CDR3 region has the DNA TGTGCCAGCAGTTGGGACAGGGCCTACGAGCAGTACTTC.

V usage is TRBV10-3 and J usage is TRBJ2-1, with 14 bases fitting TRBD2. The CDR3 spans 16 residues. The V gene's germline CDR1 is ENHRY and CDR2 SYGVKD. After removal of 6 bases from V and 4 bases from J, the junction contained 5 bases not matched to a gene. The chain's CDR3 is CAIRGTSGGNYNEQFF. CDR3 coding DNA: TGTGCCATCAGAGGGACTAGCGGGGGAAATTACAATGAGCAGTTCTTC.

The CDR3 protein is CASSWGGNYGYTF. In nucleotides, the CDR3 is TGTGCCAGCAGTTGGGGGGGCAACTATGGCTACACCTTC. The rearrangement joins TRBV28 to TRBJ1-2, with D possibly matching TRBD1 (6 bases). Deletions cut 4 bases from V and 2 bases from J, with 8 bases between. Germline V gene lookup returns CDR1 MDHEN and CDR2 SYDVKM. The CDR3 is 13 residues long.

J is TRBJ2-5 and V is TRBV27; 11 bases match TRBD2. The CDR3 runs to 20 residues. Per germline, CDR1 MNHEY and CDR2 SMNVEV (reference sequence). Losses at the gene ends were 7 bases for V and 4 bases for J; bases not matched to a gene: 23. The CDR3 coding sequence is TGTGCCAGCACCGGTGTTAAGGGGGTAGCGGGAGGGCCTTTGAGAGAGACCCAGTACTTC. It yields the protein CASTGVKGVAGGPLRETQYF.

The chain recombines TRBV7-2 with TRBJ2-7; 10 bases are shared with TRBD1. The germline V gene encodes CDR1 SGHTA and CDR2 FQGNSA. Trimming cost V 5 bases and J 5 bases; bases outside gene matches: 12. CDR3 length equals 16 residues. The CDR3, as DNA: TGTGCCAGCAGCCCCCGAGCTCAGGACAGGGGGAACGAGCAGTACTTC. Its protein is CASSPRAQDRGNEQYF. The full variable domain, rest sourced from reference TRBV7-2 and TRBJ2-7, is GAGVSQSPSNKVTEKGKDVELRCDPISGHTALYWYRQSLGQGLEFLIYFQGNSAPDKSGLPSDRFSAERTGGSVSTLTIQRTQQEDSAVYLCASSPRAQDRGNEQYFGPGTRLTVT.

The CDR3 bases are TGTGCCAGTAGTATCGGACCTAACACAGATACGCAGTATTTT. This translates into CASSIGPNTDTQYF. The rearrangement joins TRBV19 to TRBJ2-3; D uncertain. CDR3 length: 14 residues. The germline V gene has CDR1 LNHDA and CDR2 SQIVND (reference sequence). The V and J ends lost 3 bases and 2 bases respectively, with 9 bases between them.

The chain employs TRBV13 and TRBJ2-5; 9 bases agree with TRBD1. The DNA end lines up better with TRBJ2-7; the J call may be wrong. Looked up from germline, CDR1 is PRHDT and CDR2 is FYEKMQ (reference sequence). This CDR3 comprises 15 residues. This CDR3 reads CASSLGGQGSYEQYF. CDR3 sequence (DNA): TGTGCCAGCAGCTTAGGGGGACAGGGCTCCTACGAGCAGTACTTC.

This chain joins TRBV5-1 and TRBJ2-2; D gene uncertain. Per germline, CDR1 SGHRS and CDR2 YFSETQ. V was shortened by 0 bases and J by 0 bases, with 6 bases between the two germline ends. This CDR3 has 15 residues. The CDR3 nucleotides are TGCGCCAGCAGCTTGGATGGGCCGAACACCGGGGAGCTGTTTTTT. It codes for CASSLDGPNTGELFF.

This chain uses TRBV19 with TRBJ1-5; D unclear. The germline gives CDR1 LNHDA, CDR2 SQIVND (reference sequence). The CDR3 consists of 13 residues. V was shortened by 5 bases and J by 3 bases, with 8 bases between the two germline ends. The CDR3 sequence: CASSVRNNQPQHF. The DNA for the CDR3 is TGTGCCAGTAGTGTAAGGAACAATCAGCCCCAGCATTTT.

The chain employs TRBV5-4 and TRBJ2-7; 7 bases are shared with TRBD1. Per the germline V gene, CDR1 is SGHNT and CDR2 is YYREEE (reference sequence). The CDR3 has 15 residues. V gave up 0 bases and J gave up 2 bases; unmatched junction bases: 5. The CDR3 protein is CASSLAGTATYEQYF. DNA of the CDR3: TGTGCCAGCAGCTTGGCAGGGACAGCCACCTACGAGCAGTACTTC.

The gene calls are TRBV30 and TRBJ2-5; TRBD1 aligns across 9 bases. The length of the CDR3 is 14 residues. The germline V gene has CDR1 GTSNPN and CDR2 SVGIG (reference sequence). Trimming took 1 base from V and 3 from J; bases not matched to a gene: 3. CDR3: CAWSETGGEETQYF. The CDR3 bases are TGTGCCTGGAGTGAAACAGGGGGCGAAGAGACCCAGTACTTC.